Below, one T cell receptor (beta chain) is given with its context. PCR primers comprised 60 Vbeta and 13 Jbeta primers. Assay: immunoSEQ multiplex PCR; the TCRdb copy retains only in-frame clones and omits some. The data contain over 100,000 clones, around 66% of them singletons. This specimen belongs to a study of cytomegalovirus exposure and HLA in healthy donors. The sample was PBMCs. The TCR comes from a woman between 40 and 55 years old in good health and CMV-seropositive.

The CDR3 DNA is TGTGCCAGCAGCCTAGGTTTCTGGAACACTGAAGCTTTCTTT. As protein: CASSLGFWNTEAFF. The chain couples TRBV9 to TRBJ1-1; D not certain. Germline values: CDR1 SGDLS, CDR2 YYNGEE. The CDR3 extends over 14 amino acids. V lost 4 bases, J lost 1 base, and 11 bases lay in between.